This paragraph covers one T cell receptor beta chain sequence. V lost 1 base and J lost 4, with 10 bases in between. The CDR3 totals 14 residues. Germline lookup yields CDR1 SGHVS and CDR2 FNYEAQ. Positive CCR7 selection of CD45RO-negative cells yielded the naive CD8 cells, and terminally differentiated effector memory CD45RA+ cells were excluded. The donors were adults (healthy and HIV-negative) with no recent acute infections or vaccinations. Some clones are missing from TCRdb's copy, which holds only in-frame ones; the method was immunoSEQ multiplex PCR. The top ten hold around 1.7% of the sample, which has more than 2 million clones, 80% to 95% seen once. The data stem from a study of shared clonotypes between healthy human individuals.

The chain has TRBV7-6 and TRBJ1-1, with D perhaps TRBD1 (5 bases). The receptor comes from a man younger than 30 in good health. Some clones in this sample may be carry-over from other donors' samples. The material sequenced was naive CD8+ T cells from PBMCs. CDR3 sequence: CASSLVTGVTEAFF. In DNA form, the CDR3 reads TGTGCCAGCAGCTTAGTGACGGGGGTCACTGAAGCTTTCTTT. Together with reference TRBV7-6 and TRBJ1-1, the CDR3 gives the full variable domain: GAGVSQSPRYKVTKRGQDVALRCDPISGHVSLYWYRQALGQGPEFLTYFNYEAQQDKSGLPNDRFSAERPEGSISTLTIQRTEQRDSAMYRCASSLVTGVTEAFFGQGTRLTVV.